This T cell receptor (beta chain) is from a study of blood T cell repertoires in COVID-19 (dated by TCRdb to the early 2020s). Study-wide context: Samples covering the acute and convalescent phases of COVID-19 were provided by collaborators in the United States, Italy and Spain. The material from the prospective study consisted of cDNA or gDNA derived from T cells, B-cell-depleted T cells, or PBMCs. The samples were drawn from the first 160 participants of the ongoing ImmuneRACE study and from 1,254 subjects provided by 6 global collaborators. Deeply sampled blood TCRbeta repertoires from subjects exposed to, actively infected with, or recovered from COVID-19 were included in the dataset. Where HLA class I and class II types were available, the types were taken from metadata supplied by the sample provider, not from assay-based typing. The repertoires were released in a freely available public database meant as a resource for research on the immune response to SARS-CoV-2. Nearly every sample came with metadata listing a de-identified subject ID, COVID-19 status, age in years and sex.

Measured from the cysteine to the phenylalanine, the CDR3 is 14 residues long. Just the 42-base CDR3 DNA is kept, in frame starting at base 1. Sequences LGHDT (CDR1) and YNNKEL (CDR2) are obtained from the germline V gene (reference sequence). Trimming leaves V shorter by 4 bases and J shorter by 5 bases, with the junction holding 4 bases beyond the gene matches. Findings and caveats that apply to the study as a whole: The amount of clinical and demographic metadata varied by source and participant and was provided uncurated.

Whole blood was collected in K2EDTA tubes by collaborating institutions according to the institutions' own protocols. For TCRbeta analysis, collaborators shipped samples as frozen whole blood, isolated PBMCs, or DNA extracted from either of those sample types. With regard to this clone: The target of this receptor is not known. No base-level quality is on record; no much larger clone is a single base apart.

TCRbeta CDR3 regions were amplified from genomic DNA by means of the immunoSEQ Assay, a bias-controlled multiplex PCR. In the original analysis: The number of nucleated cells in each sample was estimated by amplification of reference gene primers within the assay. Sequence reads were collapsed and filtered to measure the absolute abundance of every unique TCRbeta CDR3 rearrangement. For each sample, productive Simpson clonality was calculated by taking the square root of Simpson's diversity index across productive rearrangements. TCRdb took over this immuneACCESS table, retaining in-frame rearrangements with V and J assigned. Such tables are incomplete; in checked studies, under half of the missing clones stem from an unresolved V gene, and the remainder is unexplained. That table furnishes V, J and clone size, whereas the DNA furnished D and trimming. In all, the sample holds over 90,000 clones, and about 85% of those were seen once. The ten largest clones add up to around 4.5% of the sample.

This sequence originates from a man in his fifties or sixties with acute or convalescent COVID-19. Rearrangement joined TRBV3-1 (or the pseudogene TRBV3-2) to TRBJ1-5; TRBD1 lines up with 8 middle nucleotides. Sequenced input: peripheral blood. At the DNA level, the sequence is TGTGCCAGCAGCCCAGGACAGGGCGATCAGCCCCAGCATTTT. Translated, it reads CASSPGQGDQPQHF.